One T cell receptor beta chain is described in this entry. Only one count was recorded for this clone. This receptor's antigen is unknown. Per-base qualities were not stored, and no clone one base away is much larger. The library was produced with the immunoSEQ multiplex PCR assay. The table comes from immuneACCESS by way of TCRdb, which keeps in-frame sequences with V and J called. Part of the clones is missing from these tables; in studies checked, under half for an unresolved V gene and the rest for unknown reasons. This sample is represented by some 120,000 clones; approximately 90% of them were singletons. The ten largest account for 7.8% of the sample. The data belong to a study of control samples from healthy donors and cancer patients (dated by TCRdb to between 2020 and 2021). Taken from the germline V gene, the CDR1 and CDR2 loops are SGHTA and FQGTGA. V and J are truncated by 5 bases and 0 bases respectively, leaving an intervening sequence of 9 bases. The cysteine opens and the phenylalanine closes a CDR3 of 14 amino acids. Just the 42-base CDR3 DNA is kept, in frame starting at base 1.

The sequence was obtained from a woman aged 18-29 years in good health. The sample taken for sequencing was blood. Recombination linked TRBV7-3 to TRBJ2-3; the D gene is not confidently resolved. In nucleotides, the sequence is TGTGCCAGCAGCCCTACCGCTAGCACAGATACGCAGTATTTT. This translates into CASSPTASTDTQYF.